The following is a T cell receptor (beta chain) sequence with its context. Its matching antigen is unknown. The V gene's germline CDR1 is MDHEN and CDR2 SYDVKM. This CDR3 spans 14 amino acids. J gave up 1 base and V 6 bases, and 3 bases lay outside the gene matches. The data are from a study of cytomegalovirus exposure and HLA in healthy donors. General observations from the study: In a later analysis, first-cohort TCR clusters were found to tend to co-occur in the 100 to 150 validation repertoires. Cytomegalovirus-associated TCR beta chains were listed, numbering 164.

Profiling relied on immunoSEQ multiplex PCR, and the TCRdb table lists in-frame clones only, not all of them. Of approximately 62,000 clones detected, just over 90% appear once; the ten largest clones hold 1% to 1.5%. The sequenced sample was PBMCs. The TCR comes from a young woman in good health and CMV-seronegative. The V gene is TRBV28, the J gene TRBJ1-3; 7 positions agree with TRBD1. In DNA form, the CDR3 reads TGTGCCAGCAGACCGGGACAGTCTGGAAACACCATATATTTT. This codes for CASRPGQSGNTIYF.